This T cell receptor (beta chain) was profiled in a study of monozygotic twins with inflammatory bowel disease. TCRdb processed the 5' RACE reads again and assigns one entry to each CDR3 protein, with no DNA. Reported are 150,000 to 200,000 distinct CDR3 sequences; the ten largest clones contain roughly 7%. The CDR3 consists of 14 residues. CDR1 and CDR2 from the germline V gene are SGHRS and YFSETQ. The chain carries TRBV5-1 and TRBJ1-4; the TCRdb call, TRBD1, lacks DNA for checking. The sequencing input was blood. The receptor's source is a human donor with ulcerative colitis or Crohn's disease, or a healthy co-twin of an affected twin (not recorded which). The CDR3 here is CASSMSGYNEKLFF.